This entry lists 17 T cell receptor beta chains sequenced from one sample in a study of T cells after yellow fever vaccination (dated by TCRdb to about 2019). In the paper's terms, the treatment or condition label means: live attenuated yellow fever vaccine strain. Receptors were amplified or captured by 5' RACE. Instrument on record: Illumina HiSeq 2500. In-frame beta chains were kept once TCRdb had trimmed the public reads at Q25 with fastp and called clones with MiXCR. Each record represents a unique CDR3 protein, reported with the most common genes and DNA among its rows. Counted in this sample were fewer than 450,000 distinct CDR3 sequences; around a tenth of them appeared once. Jointly, the top ten make up roughly 18% of the sample. Sequencing was performed on PBMCs, taken on the day of the first yellow fever vaccination. The source of these receptors is a man aged 18 to 29 who received the YFV17D yellow fever vaccine.

The J gene is TRBJ1-2, the V gene TRBV5-1, with D possibly matching TRBD1 (5 bases). V was shortened by 0 bases and J by 3 bases, with 15 bases between the two germline ends. CDR3 length equals 16 residues. CDR1 SGHRS and CDR2 YFSETQ come from the germline V gene. CDR3 protein: CASSLGQGLFYYGYTF. The CDR3 DNA sequence: TGCGCCAGCAGCTTGGGCCAGGGTTTATTTTACTATGGCTACACCTTC. Looking up the rest from reference TRBV5-1 and TRBJ1-2 gives the full variable domain: KAGVTQTPRYLIKTRGQQVTLSCSPISGHRSVSWYQQTPGQGLQFLFEYFSETQRNKGNFPGRFSGRQFSNSRSEMNVSTLELGDSALYLCASSLGQGLFYYGYTFGSGTRLTVV.

The chain links TRBV5-1 to TRBJ2-3; 8 bases align to TRBD1. The CDR3 length is 15 residues. CDR1 is SGHRS, CDR2 YFSETQ, per germline. J was trimmed by 0 bases and V by 4 bases; bases with no gene match: 4. The CDR3 nucleotides read TGCGCCAGCAGCCCGGACAGGGCTAGCACAGATACGCAGTATTTT. It encodes CASSPDRASTDTQYF.

Only a few counts were recorded for this clonotype. This chain links TRBV30 with TRBJ2-1; tentatively, D is TRBD1 (6 bases). CDR3 length: 17 residues. Germline lookup yields CDR1 GTSNPN and CDR2 SVGIG (reference sequence). Trimming cost V 1 base and J 5 bases, with 21 bases left between them. The CDR3 protein is CAWSALRGQLSHNEQFF. CDR3 nucleotide sequence: TGTGCCTGGAGTGCCCTCCGAGGACAGTTGTCCCACAATGAGCAGTTCTTC.

In this sample, this clonotype turned up a few times. V is TRBV29-1 and J is TRBJ1-1; D gene uncertain. With 7 bases removed from V and 0 bases from J, the gap between germline ends came to 9 bases. Germline V gives CDR1 SQVTM, CDR2 ANQGSEA. The CDR3 contains 12 residues. The CDR3 DNA reads as TGCAGCGGGGGAGGCATGAACACTGAAGCTTTCTTT. Translated, it gives CSGGGMNTEAFF. The variable domain in full, completed from reference TRBV29-1 and TRBJ1-1, reads SAVISQKPSRDICQRGTSLTIQCQVDSQVTMMFWYRQQPGQSLTLIATANQGSEATYESGFVIDKFPISRPNLTFSTLTVSNMSPEDSSIYLCSGGGMNTEAFFGQGTRLTVV.

The table lists this clonotype with a few counts. This chain connects TRBV12-3 or TRBV12-4 to TRBJ2-7, with 7 bases identical to TRBD2. The V segment lost 3 bases and the J segment 3 bases; nucleotides outside the gene matches: 8. This CDR3 is built from 15 residues. CDR3 sequence: CASSFFAGENYEQYF. The CDR3 nucleotides read TGTGCCAGCAGTTTCTTTGCGGGGGAAAACTACGAGCAGTACTTC.

In its sample, this clonotype was seen a few times. The chain employs TRBV7-9 and TRBJ1-2; unclear D gene. The CDR3 contains 14 residues. Germline CDR1 SEHNR, CDR2 FQNEAQ (reference sequence). V was trimmed by 1 base and J by 2 bases, leaving 8 bases between them. This CDR3 reads CASSLDSINYGYTF. The CDR3 DNA reads as TGTGCCAGCAGCTTAGACAGCATCAACTATGGCTACACCTTC.

This clonotype was observed a few times. This chain connects TRBV4-1 to TRBJ2-7; TRBD2 is a possible D gene (5 bases). V was clipped by 1 base and J by 2 bases, with 12 bases between them. The CDR3 is 15 residues long. Germline V gene data show CDR1 as MGHRA and CDR2 as YSYEKL. The CDR3 here is CASSQGTDLPYEQYV. CDR3 coding DNA: TGCGCCAGCAGCCAAGGGACTGACCTACCCTACGAGCAGTACGTC.

This chain connects TRBV11-2 to TRBJ2-7; 11 bases align to TRBD1. The CDR3 has 18 amino acids. Per the germline V gene, CDR1 is SGHAT and CDR2 is FQNNGV. Trimming at V came to 7 bases and at J to 0 bases, leaving 14 bases not matched to a gene. The CDR3: CASIELNPGQGGSYEQYF. CDR3 nucleotides: TGTGCCAGCATCGAACTCAACCCGGGACAGGGGGGCTCCTACGAGCAGTACTTC.

This clonotype appeared a few times. The chain links TRBV14 to TRBJ2-7; TRBD1 matches at 7 bases. This CDR3 is 16 amino acids long. Germline-derived CDR1 and CDR2 are SGHDN and FVKESK. V lost 0 bases and J lost 3; bases outside the gene matches: 8. The CDR3 DNA reads as TGTGCCAGCAGCCAAGATGTCGGATACAGGGGCTACGAGCAGTACTTC. Its translation is CASSQDVGYRGYEQYF.

The chain uses TRBV25-1 and TRBJ1-1, with no clear D. Germline CDR1 and CDR2: MGHDK and SYGVNS. The CDR3 covers 14 residues. V was trimmed by 8 bases and J by 6 bases, leaving 19 bases between them. The CDR3 coding sequence is TGTGCCAGCTCTCCTAGGGATGGGTACGCTGAAGCTTTCTTT. Translated: CASSPRDGYAEAFF. The entire variable domain, with the rest obtained from reference TRBV25-1 and TRBJ1-1, is as follows: EADIYQTPRYLVIGTGKKITLECSQTMGHDKMYWYQQDPGMELHLIHYSYGVNSTEKGDLSSESTVSRIRTEHFPLTLESARPSHTSQYLCASSPRDGYAEAFFGQGTRLTVV.

This chain uses TRBV27 with TRBJ1-4; 7 bases are a match to TRBD1. Germline CDR1 is MNHEY and CDR2 is SMNVEV (reference sequence). V shed 5 bases and J 4 bases; nucleotides not matched to a gene: 1. The CDR3 covers 13 residues. CDR3 loop: CASSGTVNEKLFF. In nucleotides, the CDR3 is TGTGCCAGCAGTGGGACAGTTAATGAAAAACTGTTTTTT.

The chain couples TRBV9 to TRBJ2-1, with D possibly matching TRBD1 (10 bases). Germline V lookup: CDR1 SGDLS, CDR2 YYNGEE. CDR3 length: 17 residues. Trimming pared 2 bases from V and 5 bases from J, leaving 20 bases between. DNA for the CDR3: TGTGCCAGCAGCGTGCGGGAGGGGGACAGGGGAGACAATGAGCAGTTCTTC. It codes for CASSVREGDRGDNEQFF.

At least ten counts were recorded for this clonotype. CDR3 DNA: TGCGCCAGCAGCTTGGCCGACAGGGGGACCTACAATGAGCAGTTCTTC. It codes for CASSLADRGTYNEQFF. The gene calls are TRBV5-1 and TRBJ2-1; 9 bases are shared with TRBD1. This CDR3 is built from 16 residues. CDR1 is SGHRS, CDR2 YFSETQ, per germline. J gave up 2 bases and V 0 bases, and 3 bases lay outside the gene matches.

This clonotype was seen a few times. The J gene is TRBJ2-6, the V gene TRBV2, with 7 bases identical to TRBD1. CDR1 and CDR2 from the germline V gene are SNHLY and FYNNEI. The ends lost 1 base at V and 2 bases at J; junction bases unmatched: 2. The CDR3 has 16 amino acids. CDR3 loop: CASSEVGGAGANVLTF. The CDR3, as DNA: TGTGCCAGCAGTGAAGTAGGGGGCGCTGGGGCCAACGTCCTGACTTTC.

This clonotype was detected a few times. V usage is TRBV7-3 and J usage is TRBJ2-2, with 7 bases lining up with TRBD1. There are 15 residues in the CDR3. Germline V gives CDR1 SGHTA, CDR2 FQGTGA. V was pared by 4 bases and J by 5 bases, with 7 bases of the junction left unmatched. The CDR3 region is CASSSTGVGTGELFF. The CDR3 coding sequence is TGTGCCAGCAGCTCAACAGGGGTGGGGACCGGGGAGCTGTTTTTT.

This clonotype was seen a few times. This chain links TRBV27 with TRBJ1-6, with a possible D match to TRBD1 (5 bases). V gave up 2 bases and J gave up 9 bases, with 8 bases separating them. Germline CDR1 MNHEY, CDR2 SMNVEV (reference sequence). The CDR3 runs 13 residues. The CDR3, as DNA: TGTGCCAGCAGTTTAACAGGTGGTTCACCCCTCCACTTT. It translates to CASSLTGGSPLHF.

The chain couples TRBV7-2 to TRBJ1-1; 7 nucleotides match TRBD1. CDR3 length: 15 amino acids. Germline-derived CDR1 and CDR2 are SGHTA and FQGNSA. With V trimmed by 1 base and J by 3 bases, 5 bases remained unmatched. CDR3 DNA: TGTGCCAGCAGCTTAGAGGGGGCCTCCTACACTGAAGCTTTCTTT. It yields the protein CASSLEGASYTEAFF.